The TCR beta chain described here comes from a study of tumor-infiltrating lymphocytes in localized non-small cell lung cancer. Whole-study context: Each patient gave resected tumor and non-adjacent uninvolved lung tissue.

This clone is medium-sized (0.01 to 0.1%) in the sample. The CDR3 totals 13 residues. From germline, CDR1 is MNHEY and CDR2 SVGAGI. V lost 10 bases, J lost 2 bases, and 14 bases lay in between. Libraries were prepared by immunoSEQ multiplex PCR; TCRdb keeps only in-frame clonotypes and omits some of them. The sample contains roughly 9,900 clones, 63% of which appear only once. Sequencing was carried out using lung tumor tissue. The sequence derives from a human donor with non-small cell lung cancer. The rearrangement uses TRBV6-5 and TRBJ1-2; D is unresolved. The CDR3 sequence is CATQSWVNYGYTF. CDR3 nucleotide sequence: TGTGCCACACAAAGCTGGGTGAACTATGGCTACACCTTC.